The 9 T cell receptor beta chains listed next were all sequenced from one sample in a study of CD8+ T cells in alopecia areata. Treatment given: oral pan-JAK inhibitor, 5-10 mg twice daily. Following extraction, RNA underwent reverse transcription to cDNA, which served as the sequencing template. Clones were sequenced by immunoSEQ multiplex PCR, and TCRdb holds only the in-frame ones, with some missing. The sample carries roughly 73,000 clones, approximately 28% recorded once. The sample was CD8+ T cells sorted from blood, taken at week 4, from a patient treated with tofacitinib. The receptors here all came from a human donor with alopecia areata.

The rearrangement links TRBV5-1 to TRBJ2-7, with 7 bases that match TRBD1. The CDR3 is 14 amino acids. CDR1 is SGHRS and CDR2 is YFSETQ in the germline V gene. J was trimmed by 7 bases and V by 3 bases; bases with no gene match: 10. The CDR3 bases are TGCGCCAGCAGCTACTGGACAGGATCAGGAGAGCAGTACTTC. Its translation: CASSYWTGSGEQYF.

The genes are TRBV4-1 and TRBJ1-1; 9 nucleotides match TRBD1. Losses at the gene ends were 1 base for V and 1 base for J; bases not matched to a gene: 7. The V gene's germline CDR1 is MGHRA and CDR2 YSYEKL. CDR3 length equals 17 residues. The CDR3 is CASSQGPPGQGNTEAFF. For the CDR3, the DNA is TGCGCCAGCAGCCAAGGACCTCCGGGACAGGGGAACACTGAAGCTTTCTTT.

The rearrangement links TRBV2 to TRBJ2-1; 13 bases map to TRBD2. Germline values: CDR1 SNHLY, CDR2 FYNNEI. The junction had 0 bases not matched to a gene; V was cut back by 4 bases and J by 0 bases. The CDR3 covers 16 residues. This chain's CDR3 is CASSGTSGSSYNEQFF. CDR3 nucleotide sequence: TGTGCCAGCAGTGGGACTAGCGGGAGCTCCTACAATGAGCAGTTCTTC.

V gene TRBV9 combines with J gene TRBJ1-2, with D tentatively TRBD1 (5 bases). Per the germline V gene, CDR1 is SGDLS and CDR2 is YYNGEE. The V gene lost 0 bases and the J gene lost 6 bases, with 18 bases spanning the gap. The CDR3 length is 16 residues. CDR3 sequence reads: CASSVAGRTSRNGYTF. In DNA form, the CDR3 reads TGTGCCAGCAGCGTAGCAGGGAGGACCAGCCGGAATGGCTACACCTTC.

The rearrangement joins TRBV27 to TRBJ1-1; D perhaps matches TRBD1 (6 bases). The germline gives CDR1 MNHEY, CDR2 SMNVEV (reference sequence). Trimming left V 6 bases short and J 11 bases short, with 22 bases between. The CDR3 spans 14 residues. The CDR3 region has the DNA TGTGCCAGCAGCCAATCCCGCGGGGGGCCAGGGGCTTTCTTT. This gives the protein CASSQSRGGPGAFF.

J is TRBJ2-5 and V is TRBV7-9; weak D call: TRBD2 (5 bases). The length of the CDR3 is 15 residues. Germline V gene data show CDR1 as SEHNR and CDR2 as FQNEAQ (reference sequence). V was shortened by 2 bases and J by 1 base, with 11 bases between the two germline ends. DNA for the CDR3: TGTGCCAGCAGCTTATTTCCCCGGGGCCAAGAGACCCAGTACTTC. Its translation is CASSLFPRGQETQYF.

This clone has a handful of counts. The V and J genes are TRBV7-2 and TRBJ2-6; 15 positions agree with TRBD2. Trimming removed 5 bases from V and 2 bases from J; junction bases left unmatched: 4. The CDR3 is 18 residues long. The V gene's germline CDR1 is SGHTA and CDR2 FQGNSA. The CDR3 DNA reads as TGTGCCAGCAGCATCGGGACTAGCGGGAGGACTGGGGCCAACGTCCTGACTTTC. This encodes CASSIGTSGRTGANVLTF.

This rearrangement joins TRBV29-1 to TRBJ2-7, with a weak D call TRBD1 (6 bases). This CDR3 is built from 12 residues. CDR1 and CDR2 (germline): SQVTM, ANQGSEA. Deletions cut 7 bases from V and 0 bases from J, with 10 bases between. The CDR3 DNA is TGCAGCGCGAAAGGGGGCTCCTACGAGCAGTACTTC. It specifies CSAKGGSYEQYF.

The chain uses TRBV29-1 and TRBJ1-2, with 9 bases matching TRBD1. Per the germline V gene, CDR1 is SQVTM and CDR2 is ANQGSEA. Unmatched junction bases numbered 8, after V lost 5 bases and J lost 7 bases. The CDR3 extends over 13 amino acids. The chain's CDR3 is CSVRGQGFFGYTF. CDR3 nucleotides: TGCAGCGTTAGGGGACAGGGTTTTTTTGGCTACACCTTC.